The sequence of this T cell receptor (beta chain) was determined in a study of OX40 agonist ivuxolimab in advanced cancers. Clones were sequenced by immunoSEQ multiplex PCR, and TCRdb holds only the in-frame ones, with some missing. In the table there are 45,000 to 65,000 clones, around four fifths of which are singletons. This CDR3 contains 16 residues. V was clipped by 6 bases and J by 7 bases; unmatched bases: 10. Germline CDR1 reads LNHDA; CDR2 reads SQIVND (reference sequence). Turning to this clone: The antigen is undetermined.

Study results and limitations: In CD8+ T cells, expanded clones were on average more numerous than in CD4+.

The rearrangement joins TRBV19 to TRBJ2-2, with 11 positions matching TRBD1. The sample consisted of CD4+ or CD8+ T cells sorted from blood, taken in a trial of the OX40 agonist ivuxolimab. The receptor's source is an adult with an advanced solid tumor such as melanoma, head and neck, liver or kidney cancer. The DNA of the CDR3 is TGTGCCAGTAGACCCAGCCGGACAGGGGGCGACGGGGAGCTGTTTTTT. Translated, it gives CASRPSRTGGDGELFF.